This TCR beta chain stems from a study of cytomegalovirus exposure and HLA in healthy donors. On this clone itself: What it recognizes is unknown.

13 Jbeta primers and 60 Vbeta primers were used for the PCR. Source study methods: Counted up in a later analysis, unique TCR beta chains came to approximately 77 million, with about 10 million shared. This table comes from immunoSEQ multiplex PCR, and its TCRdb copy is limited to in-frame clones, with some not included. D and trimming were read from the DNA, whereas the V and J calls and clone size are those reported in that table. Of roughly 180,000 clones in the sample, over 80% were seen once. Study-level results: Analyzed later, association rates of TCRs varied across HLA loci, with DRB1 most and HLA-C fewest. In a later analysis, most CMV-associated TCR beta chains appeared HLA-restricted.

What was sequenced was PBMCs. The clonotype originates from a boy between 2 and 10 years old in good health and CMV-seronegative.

The CDR3 DNA is TGTGCCTGGAGTGTACATATGGTACCTGGAAACACCATATATTTT. It codes for CAWSVHMVPGNTIYF. This chain joins TRBV30 and TRBJ1-3; D is uncertain. Germline V gene lookup returns CDR1 GTSNPN and CDR2 SVGIG (reference sequence). The CDR3 spans 15 residues. With 0 bases removed from V and 2 bases from J, the gap between germline ends came to 11 bases. Based on the CDR3 plus reference TRBV30 and TRBJ1-3, the full variable domain is SQTIHQWPATLVQPVGSPLSLECTVEGTSNPNLYWYRQAAGRGLQLLFYSVGIGQISSEVPQNLSASRPQDRQFILSSKKLLLSDSGFYLCAWSVHMVPGNTIYFGEGSWLTVV.